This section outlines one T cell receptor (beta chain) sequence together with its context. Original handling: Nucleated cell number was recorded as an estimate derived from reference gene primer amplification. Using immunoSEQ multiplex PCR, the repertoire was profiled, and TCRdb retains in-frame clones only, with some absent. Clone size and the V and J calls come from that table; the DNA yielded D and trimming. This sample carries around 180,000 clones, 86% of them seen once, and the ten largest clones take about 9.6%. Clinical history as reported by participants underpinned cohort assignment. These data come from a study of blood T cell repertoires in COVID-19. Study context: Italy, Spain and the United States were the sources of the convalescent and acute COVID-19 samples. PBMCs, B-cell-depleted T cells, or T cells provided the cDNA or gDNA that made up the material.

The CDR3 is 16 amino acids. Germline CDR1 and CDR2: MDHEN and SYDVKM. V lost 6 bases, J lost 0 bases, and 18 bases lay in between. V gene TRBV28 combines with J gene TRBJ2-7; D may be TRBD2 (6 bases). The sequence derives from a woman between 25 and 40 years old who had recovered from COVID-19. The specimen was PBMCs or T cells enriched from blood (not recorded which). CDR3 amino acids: CASRSTPGLSSYEQYF. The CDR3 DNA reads TGTGCCAGCAGATCCACCCCGGGACTCAGCTCCTACGAGCAGTACTTC.